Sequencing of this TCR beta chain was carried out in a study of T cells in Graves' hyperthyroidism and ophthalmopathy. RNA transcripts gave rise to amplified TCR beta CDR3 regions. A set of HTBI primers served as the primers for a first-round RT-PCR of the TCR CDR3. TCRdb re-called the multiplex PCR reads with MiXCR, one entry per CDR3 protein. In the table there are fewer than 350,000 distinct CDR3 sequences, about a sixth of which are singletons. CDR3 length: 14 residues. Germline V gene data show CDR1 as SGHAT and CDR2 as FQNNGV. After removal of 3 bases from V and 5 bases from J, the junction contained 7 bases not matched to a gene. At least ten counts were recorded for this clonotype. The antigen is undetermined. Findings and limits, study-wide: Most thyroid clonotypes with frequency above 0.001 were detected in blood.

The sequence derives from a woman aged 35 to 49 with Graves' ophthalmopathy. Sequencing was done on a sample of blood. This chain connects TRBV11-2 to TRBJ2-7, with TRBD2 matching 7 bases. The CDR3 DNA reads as TGTGCCAGCAGCTTGGCGGGAGTAAGCCACGAGCAGTACTTC. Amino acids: CASSLAGVSHEQYF.